This TCR beta chain was captured by sequencing in a study of shared clonotypes between healthy human individuals. Overall study findings and caveats: A reduction in generation probabilities was seen for non-shared clonotypes relative to those shared by all four donors.

Once extracted for a subset, genomic DNA was divided evenly among several immunoSEQ plates. Here immunoSEQ multiplex PCR was the method, and the copy in TCRdb shows in-frame clones only, minus some. The repertoire holds about 1.5 million clones, with 98% as singletons. This clone was seen a single time. What it binds is not known. This TCR came from a man aged 25 to 40 in good health. Material for sequencing was naive CD4+ T cells sorted from blood. Documented subset: CD45RA+ positively selected.

In nucleotides, the CDR3 is TGTGCCAGCAGCTTAGATGGGGCCAGGGGGCAGCCCCAGCATTTT. Translating gives CASSLDGARGQPQHF. This chain links TRBV11-2 with TRBJ1-5; 7 bases agree with TRBD1. J lost 7 bases, V lost 0 bases, and 6 bases had no gene match. The CDR3 has 15 amino acids. Germline V gives CDR1 SGHAT, CDR2 FQNNGV. Variable domain in full (rest from reference TRBV11-2 and TRBJ1-5): EAGVAQSPRYKIIEKRQSVAFWCNPISGHATLYWYQQILGQGPKLLIQFQNNGVVDDSQLPKDRFSAERLKGVDSTLKIQPAKLEDSAVYLCASSLDGARGQPQHFGDGTRLSIL.